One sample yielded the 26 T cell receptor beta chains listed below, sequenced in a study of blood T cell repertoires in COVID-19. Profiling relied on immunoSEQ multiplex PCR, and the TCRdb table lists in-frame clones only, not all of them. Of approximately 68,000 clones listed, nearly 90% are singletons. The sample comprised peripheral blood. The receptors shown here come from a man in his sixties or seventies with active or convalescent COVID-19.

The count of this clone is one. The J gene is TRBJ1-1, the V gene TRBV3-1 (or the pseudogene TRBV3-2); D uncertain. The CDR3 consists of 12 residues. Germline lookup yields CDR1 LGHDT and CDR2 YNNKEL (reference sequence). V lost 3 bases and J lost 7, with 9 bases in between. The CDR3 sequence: CASSHLGDEAFF. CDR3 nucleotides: TGTGCCAGCAGCCATCTCGGGGATGAAGCTTTCTTT.

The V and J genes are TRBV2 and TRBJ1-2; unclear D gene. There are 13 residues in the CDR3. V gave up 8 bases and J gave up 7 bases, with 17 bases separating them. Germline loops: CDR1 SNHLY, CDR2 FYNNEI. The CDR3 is CASSGSLVAGYTF. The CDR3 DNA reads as TGTGCCAGCTCCGGGTCCCTCGTCGCTGGCTACACCTTC.

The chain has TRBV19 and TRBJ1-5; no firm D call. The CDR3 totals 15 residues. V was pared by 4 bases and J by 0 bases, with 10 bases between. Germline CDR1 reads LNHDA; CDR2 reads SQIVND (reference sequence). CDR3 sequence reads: CASSNAGNSNQPQHF. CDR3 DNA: TGTGCCAGTAGTAACGCAGGCAATAGCAATCAGCCCCAGCATTTT.

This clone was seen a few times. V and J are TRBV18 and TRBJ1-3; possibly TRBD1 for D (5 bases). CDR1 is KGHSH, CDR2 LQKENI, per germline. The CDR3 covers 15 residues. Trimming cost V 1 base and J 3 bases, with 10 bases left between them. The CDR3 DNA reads TGTGCCAGCTCACCACGGCAGGGTGGTGGAAACACCATATATTTT. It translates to CASSPRQGGGNTIYF.

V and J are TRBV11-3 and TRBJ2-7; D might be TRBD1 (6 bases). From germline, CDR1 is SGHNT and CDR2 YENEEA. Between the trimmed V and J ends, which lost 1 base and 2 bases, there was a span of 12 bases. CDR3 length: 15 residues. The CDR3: CASSLGQGQTYEQYF. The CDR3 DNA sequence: TGTGCCAGCAGCTTAGGTCAGGGGCAGACCTACGAGCAGTACTTC.

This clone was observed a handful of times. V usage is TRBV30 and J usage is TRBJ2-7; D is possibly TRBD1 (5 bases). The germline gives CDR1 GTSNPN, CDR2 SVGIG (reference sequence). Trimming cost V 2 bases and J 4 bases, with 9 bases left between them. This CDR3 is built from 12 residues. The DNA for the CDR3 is TGTGCCTGGAGTCAGGGTGGGTACGAGCAGTACTTC. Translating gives CAWSQGGYEQYF.

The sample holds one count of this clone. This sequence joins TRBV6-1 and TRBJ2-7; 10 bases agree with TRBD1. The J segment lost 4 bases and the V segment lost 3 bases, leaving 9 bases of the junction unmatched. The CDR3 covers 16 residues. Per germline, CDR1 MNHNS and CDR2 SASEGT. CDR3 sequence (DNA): TGTGCCAGCAGTGAGTCATCGGGACAGGGGAAGTACGAGCAGTACTTC. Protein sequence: CASSESSGQGKYEQYF.

CDR3 nucleotides: TGTGCCACCAGCGAAGGGACAGCCATTAGCTACACCTTC. Its protein is CATSEGTAISYTF. The rearrangement links TRBV15 to TRBJ1-2; 7 bases are shared with TRBD1. Per the germline V gene, CDR1 is LNHNV and CDR2 is YYDKDF (reference sequence). The trim removed 5 bases at V and 9 bases at J, leaving 9 bases unmatched. The CDR3 extends over 13 amino acids.

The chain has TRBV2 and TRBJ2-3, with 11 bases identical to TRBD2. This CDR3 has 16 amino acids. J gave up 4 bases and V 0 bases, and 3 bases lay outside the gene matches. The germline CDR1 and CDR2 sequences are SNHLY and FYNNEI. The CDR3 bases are TGTGCCAGCAGTGAAGCGCTAGCGGGAGGCGCAGATACGCAGTATTTT. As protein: CASSEALAGGADTQYF.

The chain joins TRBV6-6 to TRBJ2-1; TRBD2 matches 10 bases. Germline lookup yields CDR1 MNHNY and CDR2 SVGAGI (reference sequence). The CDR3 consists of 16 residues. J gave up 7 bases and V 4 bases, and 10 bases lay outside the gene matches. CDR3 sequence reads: CASSSAGTSERNEQFF. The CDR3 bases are TGTGCCAGCAGTTCCGCCGGGACTAGCGAGAGAAATGAGCAGTTCTTC.

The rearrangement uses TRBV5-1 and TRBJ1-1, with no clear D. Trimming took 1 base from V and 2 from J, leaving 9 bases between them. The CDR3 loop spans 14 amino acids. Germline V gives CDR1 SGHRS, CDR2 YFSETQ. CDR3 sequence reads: CASSLIQANTEAFF. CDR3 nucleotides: TGCGCCAGCAGCTTGATTCAGGCAAACACTGAAGCTTTCTTT. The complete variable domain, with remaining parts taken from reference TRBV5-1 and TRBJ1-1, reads KAGVTQTPRYLIKTRGQQVTLSCSPISGHRSVSWYQQTPGQGLQFLFEYFSETQRNKGNFPGRFSGRQFSNSRSEMNVSTLELGDSALYLCASSLIQANTEAFFGQGTRLTVV.

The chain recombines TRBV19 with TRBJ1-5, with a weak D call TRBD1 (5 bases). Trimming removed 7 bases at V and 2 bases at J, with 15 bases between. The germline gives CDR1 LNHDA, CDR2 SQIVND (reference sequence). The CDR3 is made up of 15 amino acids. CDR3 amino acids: CASKGVNFGNQPQHF. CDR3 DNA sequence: TGTGCCAGTAAAGGGGTCAACTTCGGCAATCAGCCCCAGCATTTT.

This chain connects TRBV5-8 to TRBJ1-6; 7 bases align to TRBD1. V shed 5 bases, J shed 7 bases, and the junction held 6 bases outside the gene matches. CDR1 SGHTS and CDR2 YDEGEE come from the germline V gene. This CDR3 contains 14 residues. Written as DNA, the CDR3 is TGTGCCAGCAGAACCGGGACAGCAAATTCACCCCTCCACTTT. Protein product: CASRTGTANSPLHF.

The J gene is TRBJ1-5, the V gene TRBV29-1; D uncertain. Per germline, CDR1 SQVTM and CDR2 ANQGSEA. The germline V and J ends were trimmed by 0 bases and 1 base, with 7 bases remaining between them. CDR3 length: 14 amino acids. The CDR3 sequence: CSVEETGSNQPQHF. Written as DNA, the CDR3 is TGCAGCGTTGAAGAGACTGGGAGCAATCAGCCCCAGCATTTT.

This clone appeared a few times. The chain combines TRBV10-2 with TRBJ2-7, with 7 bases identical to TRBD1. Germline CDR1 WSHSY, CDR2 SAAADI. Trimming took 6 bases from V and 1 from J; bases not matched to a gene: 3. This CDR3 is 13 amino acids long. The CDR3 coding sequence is TGCGCCAGCAGGGCAGGGGGTTCCTACGAGCAGTACTTC. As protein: CASRAGGSYEQYF.

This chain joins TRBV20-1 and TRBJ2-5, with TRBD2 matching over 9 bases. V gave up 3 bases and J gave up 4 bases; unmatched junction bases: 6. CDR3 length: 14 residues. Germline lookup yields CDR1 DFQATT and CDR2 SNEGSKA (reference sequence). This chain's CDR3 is CSASRGLAGETQYF. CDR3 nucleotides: TGCAGTGCTAGTAGGGGACTAGCTGGAGAGACCCAGTACTTC.

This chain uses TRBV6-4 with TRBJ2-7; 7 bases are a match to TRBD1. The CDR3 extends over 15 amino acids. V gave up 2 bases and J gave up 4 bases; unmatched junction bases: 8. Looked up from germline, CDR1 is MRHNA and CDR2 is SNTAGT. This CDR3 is CASSDQPGGQYEQYF. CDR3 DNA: TGTGCCAGCAGTGACCAGCCAGGGGGTCAATACGAGCAGTACTTC.

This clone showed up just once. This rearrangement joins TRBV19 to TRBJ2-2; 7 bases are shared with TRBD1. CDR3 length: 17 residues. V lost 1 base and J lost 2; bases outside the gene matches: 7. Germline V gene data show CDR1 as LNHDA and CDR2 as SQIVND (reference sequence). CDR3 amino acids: CASSIGLGGVNTGELFF. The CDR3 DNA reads TGTGCCAGTAGTATAGGGTTAGGGGGCGTAAACACCGGGGAGCTGTTTTTT.

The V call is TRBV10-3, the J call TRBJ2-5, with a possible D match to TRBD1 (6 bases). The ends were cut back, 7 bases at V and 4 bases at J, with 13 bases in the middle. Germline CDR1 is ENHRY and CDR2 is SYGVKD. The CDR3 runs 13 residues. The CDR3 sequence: CAINQGMRETQYF. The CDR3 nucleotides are TGTGCCATCAACCAGGGGATGAGAGAGACCCAGTACTTC.

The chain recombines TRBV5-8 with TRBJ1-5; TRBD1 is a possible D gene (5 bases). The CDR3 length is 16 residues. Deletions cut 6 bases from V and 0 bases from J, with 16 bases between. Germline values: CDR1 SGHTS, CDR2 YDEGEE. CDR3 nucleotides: TGTGCCAGCACGCAGGGTGACTCCTTTAGCAATCAGCCCCAGCATTTT. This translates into CASTQGDSFSNQPQHF.

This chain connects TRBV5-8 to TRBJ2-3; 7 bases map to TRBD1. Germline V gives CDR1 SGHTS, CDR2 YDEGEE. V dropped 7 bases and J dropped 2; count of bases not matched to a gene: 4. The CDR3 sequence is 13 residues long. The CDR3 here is CASGDRDTDTQYF. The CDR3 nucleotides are TGTGCCAGCGGCGACAGGGACACAGATACGCAGTATTTT.

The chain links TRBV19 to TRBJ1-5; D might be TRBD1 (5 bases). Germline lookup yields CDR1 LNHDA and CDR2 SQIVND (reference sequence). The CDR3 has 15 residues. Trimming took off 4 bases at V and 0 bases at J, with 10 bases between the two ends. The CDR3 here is CASSSQGFSNQPQHF. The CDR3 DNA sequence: TGTGCCAGTAGTAGCCAGGGATTTAGCAATCAGCCCCAGCATTTT.

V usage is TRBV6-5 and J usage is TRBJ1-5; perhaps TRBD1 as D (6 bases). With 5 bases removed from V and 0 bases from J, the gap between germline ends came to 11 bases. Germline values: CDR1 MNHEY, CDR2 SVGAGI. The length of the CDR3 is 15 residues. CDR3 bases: TGTGCCAGCAGTAGACAGGCATATAGCAATCAGCCCCAGCATTTT. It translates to CASSRQAYSNQPQHF.

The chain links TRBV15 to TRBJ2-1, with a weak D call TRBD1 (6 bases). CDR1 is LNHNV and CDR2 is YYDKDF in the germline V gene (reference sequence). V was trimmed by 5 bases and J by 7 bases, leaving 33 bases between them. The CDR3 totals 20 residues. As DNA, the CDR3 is TGTGCCACCAGCCGAGGCCCTTTTGTGGACAGAAGGCCCTCAGAAAATGAGCAGTTCTTC. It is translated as CATSRGPFVDRRPSENEQFF.

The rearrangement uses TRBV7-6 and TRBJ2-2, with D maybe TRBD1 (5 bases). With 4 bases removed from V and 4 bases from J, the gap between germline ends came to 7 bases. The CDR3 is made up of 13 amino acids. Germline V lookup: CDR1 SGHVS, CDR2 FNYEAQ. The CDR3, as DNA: TGTGCCAGCAGCTCCCAGGGCACCGGGGAGCTGTTTTTT. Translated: CASSSQGTGELFF.

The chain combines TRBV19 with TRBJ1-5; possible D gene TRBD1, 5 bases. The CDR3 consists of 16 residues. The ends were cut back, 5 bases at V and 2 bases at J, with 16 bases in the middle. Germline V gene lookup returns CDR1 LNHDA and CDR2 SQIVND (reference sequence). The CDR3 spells CASSALGAGGNQPQHF. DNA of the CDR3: TGTGCCAGTAGTGCCCTAGGGGCTGGGGGCAATCAGCCCCAGCATTTT.